This TCR beta chain was sequenced in a study of graft-versus-host responses after intestinal transplantation. Study in general: Following induction with anti-thymocyte globulin, all recipients were given tacrolimus and steroids for about three years.

Clones were read by immunoSEQ multiplex PCR, and TCRdb kept only the in-frame ones, dropping some. The top ten clones hold 0.35% to 0.55% of a sample with approximately 46,000 clones, around 84% of them seen once. There are a few counts of this clone. Its specificity is unknown. This TCR was sampled from a human donor who was the organ donor for an intestinal transplant. Sequencing used unstimulated CD4+ T cells sorted from spleen or lymph node cells, obtained before transplant.

The DNA for the CDR3 is TGTGCCAGCAGCATAAACACCATATATTTT. This sequence encodes CASSINTIYF. This chain connects TRBV2 to TRBJ1-3; D remains ambiguous. This CDR3 region has 10 residues. V shed 6 bases and J shed 6 bases, with 3 bases lying between them. Germline-derived CDR1 and CDR2 are SNHLY and FYNNEI.